This passage covers 24 T cell receptor beta chains from one sample sequenced in a study of blood T cell repertoires in COVID-19. The method was immunoSEQ multiplex PCR; TCRdb's version includes in-frame clones alone and lacks a portion of them. The table shows roughly 74,000 clones, with around 90% occurring only once. Material for sequencing was peripheral blood. All receptors come from a woman over 75 with active or convalescent COVID-19.

This clone has only a few counts. J is TRBJ1-1 and V is TRBV7-2, with D unresolved. The ends were cut back, 2 bases at V and 3 bases at J, with 7 bases in the middle. The CDR3 loop spans 13 amino acids. CDR1 SGHTA and CDR2 FQGNSA come from the germline V gene. As DNA, the CDR3 is TGTGCCAGCAGCTTAAACGGGGACACTGAAGCTTTCTTT. Protein: CASSLNGDTEAFF.

The chain links TRBV5-1 to TRBJ2-3; D unclear. Deletions cut 4 bases from V and 0 bases from J, with 12 bases between. This CDR3 region has 15 residues. CDR1 and CDR2 from the germline V gene are SGHRS and YFSETQ. The CDR3 DNA reads TGCGCCAGCAGCCCTTCGGTCGGGAGCACAGATACGCAGTATTTT. It yields the protein CASSPSVGSTDTQYF.

The J gene is TRBJ1-5, the V gene TRBV12-5; the D is unclear. Trimming stripped 4 bases from V and 10 bases from J, with 8 bases between. The CDR3 runs 11 residues. CDR1 is LGHNT, CDR2 FRNRAP, per germline. DNA of the CDR3: TGTGCTAGTGGTTCCCATTCACCCCAGCATTTT. Translated: CASGSHSPQHF.

This chain links TRBV6-5 with TRBJ1-1, with D unclear. This CDR3 has 13 residues. Trimming removed 7 bases at V and 4 bases at J, with 13 bases between. CDR1 is MNHEY, CDR2 SVGAGI, per germline. The DNA of the CDR3 is TGTGCCAGCATCAAACCTTCCGGCACTGAAGCTTTCTTT. Encoded protein: CASIKPSGTEAFF.

The chain recombines TRBV5-1 with TRBJ2-2; 8 bases are a match to TRBD1. The V gene end was trimmed by 1 base and the J gene end by 6 bases; junction bases not matched to a gene: 8. CDR3 length: 16 residues. Germline CDR1 SGHRS, CDR2 YFSETQ. DNA for the CDR3: TGCGCCAGCAGCTTGTTGGGCAGGGGGCGCGCCGGGGAGCTGTTTTTT. This encodes CASSLLGRGRAGELFF.

V is TRBV7-2 and J is TRBJ2-7; 7 bases fit TRBD1. This CDR3 is built from 15 residues. V trimming: 3 bases; J trimming: 4 bases; junction bases outside the gene matches: 9. Germline CDR1 is SGHTA and CDR2 is FQGNSA. CDR3: CASSFRDSRVYEQYF. CDR3 sequence (DNA): TGTGCCAGCAGCTTCCGGGACAGCCGAGTGTACGAGCAGTACTTC.

V usage is TRBV5-4 and J usage is TRBJ2-5; maybe TRBD1 (6 bases). Germline CDR1 reads SGHNT; CDR2 reads YYREEE (reference sequence). Trimming removed 5 bases at V and 5 bases at J, with 19 bases between. The CDR3 has 15 residues. The CDR3 DNA follows: TGTGCCAGCAGACACCCGGGACAATCATCCGAGACCCAGTACTTC. It yields the protein CASRHPGQSSETQYF.

The chain is built from TRBV19 and TRBJ1-1, with D hard to call. V was shortened by 3 bases and J by 0 bases, with 11 bases between the two germline ends. Germline values: CDR1 LNHDA, CDR2 SQIVND (reference sequence). The CDR3 is made up of 15 amino acids. The chain's CDR3 is CASSIGSMVNTEAFF. The CDR3 nucleotides read TGTGCCAGTAGTATTGGTTCTATGGTGAACACTGAAGCTTTCTTT. Full variable domain (missing parts from reference TRBV19 and TRBJ1-1): DGGITQSPKYLFRKEGQNVTLSCEQNLNHDAMYWYRQDPGQGLRLIYYSQIVNDFQKGDIAEGYSVSREKKESFPLTVTSAQKNPTAFYLCASSIGSMVNTEAFFGQGTRLTVV.

CDR3 sequence (DNA): TGTGCCAGCAGCTCCGAAGCGGGAGGAAACTCCTACAATGAGCAGTTCTTC. Encoded protein: CASSSEAGGNSYNEQFF. The V call is TRBV7-3, the J call TRBJ2-1; 9 bases align to TRBD2. CDR1 is SGHTA, CDR2 FQGTGA, per germline. J was trimmed by 0 bases and V by 4 bases; bases with no gene match: 7. The CDR3 has 17 amino acids.

The rearrangement links TRBV9 to TRBJ1-1; 9 positions agree with TRBD1. In germline, CDR1 is SGDLS, CDR2 YYNGEE. This CDR3 has 14 residues. V was clipped by 2 bases and J by 1 base; unmatched bases: 0. In DNA, the CDR3 is TGTGCCAGCAGCGTGGGACAGGGGAACACTGAAGCTTTCTTT. Translated, it gives CASSVGQGNTEAFF.

The genes are TRBV5-6 and TRBJ1-6; unclear D gene. The CDR3 sequence is 13 residues long. The V gene's germline CDR1 is SGHDT and CDR2 YYEEEE. With 3 bases removed from V and 2 bases from J, the gap between germline ends came to 3 bases. CDR3 residues: CASSSTYNSPLHF. CDR3 nucleotides: TGTGCCAGCAGCTCCACCTATAATTCACCCCTCCACTTT.

The V call is TRBV24-1, the J call TRBJ2-7; possibly TRBD2 for D (5 bases). Germline lookup yields CDR1 KGHDR and CDR2 SFDVKD. This CDR3 region has 15 residues. Trimming left V 3 bases short and J 0 bases short, with 11 bases between. The CDR3, as DNA: TGTGCCACCAGTGATGGGAGCCGGAGCTCCTACGAGCAGTACTTC. Protein sequence: CATSDGSRSSYEQYF.

This chain uses TRBV27 with TRBJ2-1, with 8 nucleotides matching TRBD1. Germline V gene sequence: CDR1 MNHEY, CDR2 SMNVEV (reference sequence). The CDR3 is made up of 16 amino acids. Trimming at V came to 0 bases and at J to 6 bases, leaving 7 bases not matched to a gene. The CDR3 protein is CASSLSSRTGTNEQFF. In DNA form, the CDR3 reads TGTGCCAGCAGTTTATCAAGTCGGACAGGGACCAATGAGCAGTTCTTC.

The rearrangement uses TRBV10-3 and TRBJ2-7, with 9 bases matching TRBD1. Germline V lookup: CDR1 ENHRY, CDR2 SYGVKD. This CDR3 contains 15 residues. V lost 2 bases, J lost 4 bases, and 6 bases stayed unmatched. The CDR3 bases are TGTGCCATCAGTGAGCCGGGACAGGGTTCATACGAGCAGTACTTC. Amino acid sequence: CAISEPGQGSYEQYF.

This clone was observed a handful of times. The chain joins TRBV29-1 to TRBJ2-1; D perhaps matches TRBD2 (6 bases). Trimming removed 6 bases at V and 4 bases at J, with 10 bases between. The CDR3 is 12 amino acids. In germline, CDR1 is SQVTM, CDR2 ANQGSEA. CDR3 residues: CSVVAGYNEQFF. The CDR3 DNA sequence: TGCAGCGTGGTCGCGGGGTACAATGAGCAGTTCTTC.

This clone was recorded a few times. The chain is built from TRBV6-5 and TRBJ1-5; D not resolved. CDR3 length equals 14 residues. V was shortened by 6 bases and J by 4 bases, with 13 bases between the two germline ends. The V gene's germline CDR1 is MNHEY and CDR2 SVGAGI. The DNA for the CDR3 is TGTGCCAGCAGGTTAGAACGCCGAAATCAGCCCCAGCATTTT. Protein sequence: CASRLERRNQPQHF.

The rearrangement joins TRBV5-4 to TRBJ1-1; D might be TRBD1 (6 bases). Germline V gene lookup returns CDR1 SGHNT and CDR2 YYREEE (reference sequence). The CDR3 consists of 15 residues. The V end lost 1 base, the J end lost 0 bases, and 10 bases lay between the germline ends. CDR3 DNA sequence: TGTGCCAGCAGCTTGCCTGGACAGTTGAACACTGAAGCTTTCTTT. This gives the protein CASSLPGQLNTEAFF.

The chain recombines TRBV19 with TRBJ2-3; D is possibly TRBD2 (5 bases). The V end lost 1 base, the J end lost 6 bases, and 14 bases lay between the germline ends. CDR1 and CDR2 (germline): LNHDA, SQIVND (reference sequence). This CDR3 contains 15 residues. CDR3 residues: CASSIGQAGQDTQYF. CDR3 sequence (DNA): TGTGCCAGTAGTATAGGGCAGGCGGGCCAGGATACGCAGTATTTT. Looking up the rest from reference TRBV19 and TRBJ2-3 gives the full variable domain: DGGITQSPKYLFRKEGQNVTLSCEQNLNHDAMYWYRQDPGQGLRLIYYSQIVNDFQKGDIAEGYSVSREKKESFPLTVTSAQKNPTAFYLCASSIGQAGQDTQYFGPGTRLTVL.

The gene calls are TRBV7-2 and TRBJ2-7, with D hard to call. The germline V and J ends were trimmed by 5 bases and 2 bases, with 4 bases remaining between them. Germline values: CDR1 SGHTA, CDR2 FQGNSA. CDR3 length: 11 amino acids. CDR3 in DNA: TGTGCCAGCAGCCTAACCTACGAGCAGTACTTC. This gives the protein CASSLTYEQYF.

V and J are TRBV25-1 and TRBJ2-7; 8 nucleotides line up with TRBD1. With 3 bases clipped from V and 4 bases from J, the junction kept 5 bases outside the gene matches. The V gene's germline CDR1 is MGHDK and CDR2 SYGVNS. This CDR3 has 14 amino acids. CDR3 in DNA: TGTGCCAGCAGTGAGCCCGGGACAGGTTACGAGCAGTACTTC. This codes for CASSEPGTGYEQYF.

The chain links TRBV6-2 or TRBV6-3 to TRBJ2-5; D might be TRBD2 (5 bases). In germline, CDR1 is MNHEY, CDR2 SVGEGT. V was trimmed by 6 bases and J by 2 bases, leaving 19 bases between them. The CDR3 is 16 amino acids. The CDR3 DNA reads as TGTGCCAGCAGCCCCGGACTGTGGGTCGGTCAAGAGACCCAGTACTTC. It translates to CASSPGLWVGQETQYF.

The rearrangement uses TRBV5-1 and TRBJ2-3; 12 bases line up with TRBD1. The CDR3 runs 14 residues. V lost 7 bases to trimming and J lost 4 bases; unmatched junction nucleotides: 4. Germline-derived CDR1 and CDR2 are SGHRS and YFSETQ. The CDR3 sequence is CASQGQGASDTQYF. DNA of the CDR3: TGCGCCAGCCAGGGACAGGGGGCATCAGATACGCAGTATTTT.

The rearrangement links TRBV2 to TRBJ1-2, with 9 positions matching TRBD1. With 7 bases clipped from V and 6 bases from J, the junction kept 9 bases outside the gene matches. Germline-derived CDR1 and CDR2 are SNHLY and FYNNEI. This CDR3 has 14 amino acids. The CDR3 DNA reads as TGTGCCAGCATCCGGTCGGGACAGGGAAATGGCTACACCTTC. Protein: CASIRSGQGNGYTF.

The gene calls are TRBV6-6 and TRBJ2-3; D is perhaps TRBD2 (5 bases). Trimming cost V 4 bases and J 0 bases, with 8 bases left between them. This CDR3 region has 14 residues. CDR1 MNHNY and CDR2 SVGAGI come from the germline V gene (reference sequence). The CDR3 bases are TGTGCCAGCAGTTGGGGAGTTAGCACAGATACGCAGTATTTT. Amino acid sequence: CASSWGVSTDTQYF.